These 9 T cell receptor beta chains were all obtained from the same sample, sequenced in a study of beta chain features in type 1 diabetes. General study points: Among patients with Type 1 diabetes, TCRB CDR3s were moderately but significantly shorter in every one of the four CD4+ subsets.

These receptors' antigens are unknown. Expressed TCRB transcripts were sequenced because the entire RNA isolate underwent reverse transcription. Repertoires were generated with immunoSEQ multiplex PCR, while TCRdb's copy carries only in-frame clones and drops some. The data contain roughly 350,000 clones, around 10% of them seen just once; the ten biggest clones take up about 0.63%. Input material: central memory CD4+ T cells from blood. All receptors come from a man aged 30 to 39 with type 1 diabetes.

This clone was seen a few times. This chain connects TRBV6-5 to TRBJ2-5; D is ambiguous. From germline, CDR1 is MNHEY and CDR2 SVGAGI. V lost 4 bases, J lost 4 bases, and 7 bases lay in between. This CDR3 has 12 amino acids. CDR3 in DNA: TGTGCCAGCAGTTCCACGACAGAGACCCAGTACTTC. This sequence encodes CASSSTTETQYF.

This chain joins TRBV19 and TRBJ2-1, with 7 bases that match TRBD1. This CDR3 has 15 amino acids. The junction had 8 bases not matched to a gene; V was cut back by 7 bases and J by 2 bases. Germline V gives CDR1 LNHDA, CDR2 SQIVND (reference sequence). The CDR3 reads CASTRQGTAYNEQFF. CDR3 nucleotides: TGTGCCAGTACCCGTCAGGGGACAGCCTACAATGAGCAGTTCTTC.

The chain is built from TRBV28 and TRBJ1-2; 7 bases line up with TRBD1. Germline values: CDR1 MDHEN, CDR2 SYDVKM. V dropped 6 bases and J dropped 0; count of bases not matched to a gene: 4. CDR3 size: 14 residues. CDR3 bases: TGTGCCAGCAGACATGGGACAGCTAACTATGGCTACACCTTC. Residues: CASRHGTANYGYTF.

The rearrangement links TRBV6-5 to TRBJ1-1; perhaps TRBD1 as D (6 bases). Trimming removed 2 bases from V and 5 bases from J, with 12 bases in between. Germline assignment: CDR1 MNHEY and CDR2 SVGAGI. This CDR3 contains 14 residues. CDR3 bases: TGTGCCAGCAGTTACCAGGGACACTGGACTGAAGCTTTCTTT. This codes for CASSYQGHWTEAFF.

The CDR3 loop is CASSLGTGPSYEQYF. In DNA, the CDR3 is TGTGCCAGCAGCTTAGGGACAGGGCCCTCCTACGAGCAGTACTTC. The chain combines TRBV7-2 with TRBJ2-7, with 8 bases that match TRBD1. The CDR3 has 15 amino acids. Germline trimming cut 1 base from V and 0 bases from J; bases unmatched to any gene: 2. Germline-derived CDR1 and CDR2 are SGHTA and FQGNSA. Together with reference TRBV7-2 and TRBJ2-7, the CDR3 gives the full variable domain: GAGVSQSPSNKVTEKGKDVELRCDPISGHTALYWYRQSLGQGLEFLIYFQGNSAPDKSGLPSDRFSAERTGGSVSTLTIQRTQQEDSAVYLCASSLGTGPSYEQYFGPGTRLTVT.

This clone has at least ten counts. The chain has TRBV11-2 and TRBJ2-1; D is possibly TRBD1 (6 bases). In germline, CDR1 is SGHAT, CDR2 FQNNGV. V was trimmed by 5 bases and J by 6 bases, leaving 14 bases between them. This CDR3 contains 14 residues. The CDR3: CASSPPYRANEQFF. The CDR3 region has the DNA TGTGCCAGCAGCCCCCCCTACAGGGCCAATGAGCAGTTCTTC.

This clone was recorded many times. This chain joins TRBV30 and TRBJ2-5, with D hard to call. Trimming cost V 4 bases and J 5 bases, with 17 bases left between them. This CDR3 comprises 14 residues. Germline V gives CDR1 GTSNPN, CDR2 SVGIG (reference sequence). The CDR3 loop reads CAWKSIWAGETQYF. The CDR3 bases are TGTGCCTGGAAGTCAATCTGGGCCGGGGAGACCCAGTACTTC.

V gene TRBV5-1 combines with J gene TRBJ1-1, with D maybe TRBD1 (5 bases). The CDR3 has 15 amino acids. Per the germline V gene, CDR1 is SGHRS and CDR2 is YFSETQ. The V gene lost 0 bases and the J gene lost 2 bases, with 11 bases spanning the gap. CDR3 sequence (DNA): TGCGCCAGCAGCTTGGCCTTACAGGACAACACTGAAGCTTTCTTT. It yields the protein CASSLALQDNTEAFF.

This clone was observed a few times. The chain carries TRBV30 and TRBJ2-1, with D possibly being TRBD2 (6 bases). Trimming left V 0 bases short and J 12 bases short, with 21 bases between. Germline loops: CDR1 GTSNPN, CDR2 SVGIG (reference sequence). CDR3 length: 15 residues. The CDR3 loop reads CAWSVTSGGIKGQFF. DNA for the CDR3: TGTGCCTGGAGTGTTACAAGCGGAGGGATCAAGGGGCAGTTCTTC. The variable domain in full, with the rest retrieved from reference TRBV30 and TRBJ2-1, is SQTIHQWPATLVQPVGSPLSLECTVEGTSNPNLYWYRQAAGRGLQLLFYSVGIGQISSEVPQNLSASRPQDRQFILSSKKLLLSDSGFYLCAWSVTSGGIKGQFFGPGTRLTVL.